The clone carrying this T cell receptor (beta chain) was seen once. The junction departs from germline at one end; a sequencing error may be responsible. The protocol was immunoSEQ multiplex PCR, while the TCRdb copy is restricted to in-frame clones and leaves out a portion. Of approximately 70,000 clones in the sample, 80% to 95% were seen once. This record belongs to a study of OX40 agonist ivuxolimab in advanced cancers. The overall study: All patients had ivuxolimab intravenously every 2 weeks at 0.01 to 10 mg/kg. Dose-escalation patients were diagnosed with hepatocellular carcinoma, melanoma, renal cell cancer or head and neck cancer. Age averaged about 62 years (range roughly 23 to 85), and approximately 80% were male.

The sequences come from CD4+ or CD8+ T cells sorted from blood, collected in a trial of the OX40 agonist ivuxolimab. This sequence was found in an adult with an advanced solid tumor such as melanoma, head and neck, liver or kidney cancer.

This chain's CDR3 is CVSSSHVGSRDGTEAFF. The CDR3 DNA reads as TGTGTCAGCAGTTCCCATGTCGGCAGCAGGGATGGCACTGAAGCTTTCTTT. The chain joins TRBV27 to TRBJ1-1, with a possible D match to TRBD1 (5 bases). The CDR3 contains 17 residues. Germline lookup yields CDR1 MNHEY and CDR2 SMNVEV (reference sequence).